This TCR beta chain was documented in a study of read filtering for tumor transcriptome and immune sequencing. This clonotype was counted ten times or more. What it recognizes is unknown. Study-level points and caveats: This fraction held mixed bone marrow immune cells after CD138-negative sorting.

This library used roughly 430 ng RNA and molecular barcoded adaptors spanning alpha/delta and beta/gamma chains. TCRdb re-analysed the reads in MiXCR, keeping a single row per CDR3 protein. This sample has 62,000 or so distinct CDR3 sequences, with more than 20% found just once. Germline V gives CDR1 SGHRS, CDR2 YFSETQ. The CDR3 contains 18 residues. The V gene end was trimmed by 0 bases and the J gene end by 0 bases; junction bases not matched to a gene: 4. The TCR was taken from a donor older than 35 with multiple myeloma. J is TRBJ2-1 and V is TRBV5-1; TRBD2 agrees at 12 bases. The sequenced sample was a population of CD138-negative cells sorted from bone marrow. The CDR3 region is CASSLDGLAGYSYNEQFF. The CDR3 DNA is TGCGCCAGCAGCTTGGATGGACTAGCGGGATACTCCTACAATGAGCAGTTCTTC. Using reference TRBV5-1 and TRBJ2-1 for the parts outside the CDR3, the full variable domain is KAGVTQTPRYLIKTRGQQVTLSCSPISGHRSVSWYQQTPGQGLQFLFEYFSETQRNKGNFPGRFSGRQFSNSRSEMNVSTLELGDSALYLCASSLDGLAGYSYNEQFFGPGTRLTVL.